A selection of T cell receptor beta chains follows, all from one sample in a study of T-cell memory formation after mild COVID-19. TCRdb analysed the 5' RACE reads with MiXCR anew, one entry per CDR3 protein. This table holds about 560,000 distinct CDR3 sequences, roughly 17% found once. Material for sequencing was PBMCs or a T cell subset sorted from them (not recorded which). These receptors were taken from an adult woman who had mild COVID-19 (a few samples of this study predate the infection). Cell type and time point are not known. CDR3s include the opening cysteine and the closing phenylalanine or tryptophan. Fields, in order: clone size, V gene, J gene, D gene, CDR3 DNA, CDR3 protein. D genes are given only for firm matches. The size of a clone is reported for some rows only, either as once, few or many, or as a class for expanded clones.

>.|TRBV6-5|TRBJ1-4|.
TGTGCCAGCAGCGACCCGATGGTGGAAAAACTGTTTTTT
CASSDPMVEKLFF
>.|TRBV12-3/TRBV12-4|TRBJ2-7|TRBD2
TGTGCCAGCAGCAACCGACTAGCAGCAAACGAGCAGTACTTC
CASSNRLAANEQYF
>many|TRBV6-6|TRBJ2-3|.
TGTGCCAGCATCCAATTCGGGACCCTAAACGCACGAGATACGCAGTATTTT
CASIQFGTLNARDTQYF
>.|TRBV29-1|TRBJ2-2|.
TGCAGCGTTGTCGTGCCTTCGAACACCGGGGAGCTGTTTTTT
CSVVVPSNTGELFF
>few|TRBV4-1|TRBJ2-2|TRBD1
TGCGCCAGCAGCCGAGCCGAAGGGACAGGCGACACCGGGGAGCTGTTTTTT
CASSRAEGTGDTGELFF
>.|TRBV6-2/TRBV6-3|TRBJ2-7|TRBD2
TGTGCCAGCAGTTCACGAGCGGGAGGGACGTCCGAGCAGTACTTC
CASSSRAGGTSEQYF
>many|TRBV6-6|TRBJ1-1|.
TGTGCCAGCAGTTATGGCATGAACACTGAAGCTTTCTTT
CASSYGMNTEAFF
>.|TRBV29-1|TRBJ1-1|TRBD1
TGCAGCGTTTCGACAGGGGGGCACACTGAAGCTTTCTTT
CSVSTGGHTEAFF
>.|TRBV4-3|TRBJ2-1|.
TGCGCCAGCAGCCAAGATCGAGGTACTAGCTGGGGAGGTGAGCAGTTCTTC
CASSQDRGTSWGGEQFF
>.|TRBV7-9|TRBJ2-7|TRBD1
TGTGCCAGCAGCCCGCGGACAGGGGGGCTCGAGCAGTACTTC
CASSPRTGGLEQYF
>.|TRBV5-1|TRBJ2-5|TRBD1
TGCGCCAGCAGCAGCCCCAGGGGGCAGGAGACCCAGTACTTC
CASSSPRGQETQYF
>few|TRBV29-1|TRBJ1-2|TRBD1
TGCAGCGTTTGGGGACAGCTAAACTATGGCTACACCTTC
CSVWGQLNYGYTF
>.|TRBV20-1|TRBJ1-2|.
TGCAGTGCTAGAGATAGGGCAGCAAACTATGGCTACACCTTC
CSARDRAANYGYTF
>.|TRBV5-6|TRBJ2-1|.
TGTGCCAGCAGCTTTCCGGGGGGCGCCTACAATGAGCAGTTCTTC
CASSFPGGAYNEQFF
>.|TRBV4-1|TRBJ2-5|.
TGCGCCAGCAGCCGACCGGGACTTAGGACCCAGTACTTC
CASSRPGLRTQYF
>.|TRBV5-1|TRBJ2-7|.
TGCGCCAGCAGAGCCGGACCGGGGAGCTCCTACGAGCAGTACTTC
CASRAGPGSSYEQYF
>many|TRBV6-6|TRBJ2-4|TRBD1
TGTGCCAGCAGTTACTCGACGGGACAGGGGGCCACTGCCAAAAACATTCAGTACTTC
CASSYSTGQGATAKNIQYF
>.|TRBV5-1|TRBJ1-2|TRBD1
TGCGCCAGCAGCTTGGGCAGGGGGCTCTATGGCTACACCTTC
CASSLGRGLYGYTF
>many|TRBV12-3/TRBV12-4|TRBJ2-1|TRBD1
TGTGCCAGCAGTACCGGGACAGGGGATCTCGCTGAGCAGTTCTTC
CASSTGTGDLAEQFF
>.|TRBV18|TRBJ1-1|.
TGTGCCAGCTCACCTATATCCCCCAGAAAGAACACTGAAGCTTTCTTT
CASSPISPRKNTEAFF
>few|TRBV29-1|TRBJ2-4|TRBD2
TGCAGCGTTGAAGGGGACTCGGGGGGGACCAAAAACATTCAGTACTTC
CSVEGDSGGTKNIQYF